These 8 T cell receptor beta chains originate from one sample sequenced in a study of T cell repertoires in cytomegalovirus infection. TCRdb passed the reads through MiXCR, listing each CDR3 protein once. Of fewer than 200,000 distinct CDR3 sequences in the sample, less than 9.5% were seen once. The sample was PBMCs. These receptors were obtained from a human donor in good health (CMV status not recorded). Some clones in this sample may be carry-over from other donors' samples.

This clonotype showed up many times. The V and J genes are TRBV2 and TRBJ2-5, with TRBD1 identical over 8 bases. In germline, CDR1 is SNHLY, CDR2 FYNNEI. V gave up 6 bases and J gave up 5 bases; unmatched junction bases: 2. This CDR3 contains 12 residues. The CDR3 is CASRTGEETQYF. CDR3 in DNA: TGTGCCAGCAGGACAGGGGAGGAGACCCAGTACTTC.

This clonotype was counted a few times. This rearrangement joins TRBV19 to TRBJ1-5, with D perhaps TRBD1 (5 bases). There are 15 residues in the CDR3. V was pared by 6 bases and J by 2 bases, with 14 bases between. The V gene's germline CDR1 is LNHDA and CDR2 SQIVND (reference sequence). This chain's CDR3 is CASRAGRNRNQPQHF. In nucleotides, the CDR3 is TGTGCCAGTAGGGCAGGGCGGAACCGCAATCAGCCCCAGCATTTT.

The chain recombines TRBV28 with TRBJ1-6; tentative D call: TRBD1 (5 bases). There are 13 residues in the CDR3. Trimming removed 3 bases from V and 10 bases from J, with 10 bases in between. Germline values: CDR1 MDHEN, CDR2 SYDVKM. CDR3 bases: TGTGCCAGCAGTTTGCAGGGTTCCTCACCCCTCCACTTT. Translation: CASSLQGSSPLHF.

The chain links TRBV24-1 to TRBJ2-1; 8 positions agree with TRBD1. CDR3 length: 13 residues. With 12 bases clipped from V and 2 bases from J, the junction kept 5 bases outside the gene matches. Per germline, CDR1 KGHDR and CDR2 SFDVKD. CDR3 bases: TGTGCCTCCGGGACAGGACCCTACAATGAGCAGTTCTTC. Encoded protein: CASGTGPYNEQFF.

The chain recombines TRBV28 with TRBJ2-1; 13 bases align to TRBD2. Germline CDR1 MDHEN, CDR2 SYDVKM. The CDR3 has 15 residues. V lost 5 bases and J lost 12; bases outside the gene matches: 10. The CDR3 here is CASSPWTSGGLGQFF. The CDR3 DNA sequence: TGTGCCAGCAGTCCTTGGACTAGCGGGGGACTTGGGCAGTTCTTC.

This clonotype was recorded many times. The chain links TRBV7-8 to TRBJ1-6; tentatively, D is TRBD1 (6 bases). This CDR3 comprises 14 residues. Germline CDR1 SGHVS, CDR2 FQNEAQ. With 3 bases removed from V and 6 bases from J, the gap between germline ends came to 9 bases. The CDR3 reads CASSFGQINSPLHF. CDR3 DNA sequence: TGTGCCAGCAGCTTCGGACAGATTAATTCACCCCTCCACTTT.

In this sample, this clonotype turned up many times. The chain couples TRBV18 to TRBJ2-3, with D hard to call. Deletions cut 3 bases from V and 4 bases from J, with 11 bases between. In germline, CDR1 is KGHSH, CDR2 LQKENI. The CDR3 is made up of 14 amino acids. The CDR3 reads CASSPNGFSDTQYF. The CDR3 DNA reads TGTGCCAGCTCACCCAACGGTTTCTCAGATACGCAGTATTTT. Filled out from reference TRBV18 and TRBJ2-3, the complete variable domain reads NAGVMQNPRHLVRRRGQEARLRCSPMKGHSHVYWYRQLPEEGLKFMVYLQKENIIDESGMPKERFSAEFPKEGPSILRIQQVVRGDSAAYFCASSPNGFSDTQYFGPGTRLTVL.

This chain uses TRBV28 with TRBJ2-5, with 7 positions matching TRBD1. Losses at the gene ends were 7 bases for V and 2 bases for J; bases not matched to a gene: 7. There are 14 residues in the CDR3. Germline CDR1 MDHEN, CDR2 SYDVKM. CDR3 protein: CASNTLDRQETQYF. The CDR3 DNA reads as TGTGCCAGCAATACTCTGGACAGGCAAGAGACCCAGTACTTC.